Listed here are 14 T cell receptor beta chains from one sample, sequenced in a study of OX40 agonist ivuxolimab in advanced cancers. Profiled with immunoSEQ multiplex PCR; TCRdb holds only in-frame clones, not every one. The sample lists about 53,000 clones, approximately 86% seen once, with 11% in the top ten. Specimen: CD4+ or CD8+ T cells sorted from blood, collected in a trial of the OX40 agonist ivuxolimab. The origin of the receptors is an adult with an advanced solid tumor such as melanoma, head and neck, liver or kidney cancer.

The gene calls are TRBV7-6 and TRBJ2-3, with D possibly being TRBD1 or TRBD2 (5 bases each). CDR3 size: 16 residues. In germline, CDR1 is SGHVS, CDR2 FNYEAQ. Deletions cut 3 bases from V and 2 bases from J, with 15 bases between. As DNA, the CDR3 is TGTGCCAGCAGCTTGGAAGGGGACGGGTTCACAGATACGCAGTATTTT. It is translated as CASSLEGDGFTDTQYF.

The chain employs TRBV5-1 and TRBJ2-7; D gene uncertain. Germline CDR1 SGHRS, CDR2 YFSETQ. The CDR3 runs to 14 residues. V lost 6 bases and J lost 0, with 13 bases in between. The DNA of the CDR3 is TGCGCCAGCAAGCCAGAAGGGAACTCCTACGAGCAGTACTTC. Its translation is CASKPEGNSYEQYF. Drawing the rest from reference TRBV5-1 and TRBJ2-7, the complete variable domain is KAGVTQTPRYLIKTRGQQVTLSCSPISGHRSVSWYQQTPGQGLQFLFEYFSETQRNKGNFPGRFSGRQFSNSRSEMNVSTLELGDSALYLCASKPEGNSYEQYFGPGTRLTVT.

This clone was seen once. The rearrangement uses TRBV14 and TRBJ2-2; a weak D match, TRBD1 (6 bases). Trimming shortened V by 7 bases and J by 6 bases, and 12 bases separated the two germline ends. This CDR3 has 13 amino acids. Germline CDR1 reads SGHDN; CDR2 reads FVKESK. The DNA for the CDR3 is TGTGCCAGCATCCGAACAGGGTCCGGGGAGCTGTTTTTT. Amino acid sequence: CASIRTGSGELFF.

The V and J genes are TRBV29-1 and TRBJ2-5; 13 nucleotides agree with TRBD2. The CDR3 is 15 amino acids. The germline CDR1 and CDR2 sequences are SQVTM and ANQGSEA. V dropped 3 bases and J dropped 5; count of bases not matched to a gene: 6. CDR3 DNA sequence: TGCAGCGTTGAGGGGACTAGCGGGGTAGAGGAGACCCAGTACTTC. Translation: CSVEGTSGVEETQYF.

V and J are TRBV27 and TRBJ2-1; 9 bases are shared with TRBD1. V shed 2 bases and J 4 bases; nucleotides not matched to a gene: 6. Germline CDR1 and CDR2: MNHEY and SMNVEV (reference sequence). This CDR3 has 16 residues. As DNA, the CDR3 is TGTGCCAGCAGTTTAGCCGGGACAGGGTCGTACAATGAGCAGTTCTTC. This gives the protein CASSLAGTGSYNEQFF.

Turning to this clone: Here the CDR3 omits its conserved ending phenylalanine or tryptophan, so a read error is the likely source. The DNA is left out, because the CDR3 cannot be placed on it with certainty; the CDR3 is given as TCRdb lists it. The chain recombines TRBV10-1 with TRBJ1-1; the table names TRBD1, a call not compared with the DNA. CDR1 is WNHNN, CDR2 SYGVQD, per germline (reference sequence). The CDR3 spans 14 amino acids, including both terminal residues. CDR3 protein: CASSDQTGAVNSRV.

The chain links TRBV27 to TRBJ1-3; TRBD1 aligns across 8 bases. Germline CDR1 MNHEY, CDR2 SMNVEV (reference sequence). Germline trimming cut 6 bases from V and 2 bases from J; bases unmatched to any gene: 3. The CDR3 runs to 14 residues. The CDR3 spells CASSGQGAGNTIYF. DNA of the CDR3: TGTGCCAGCAGCGGACAGGGCGCTGGAAACACCATATATTTT.

The gene calls are TRBV18 and TRBJ2-7; TRBD1 matches 7 bases. The CDR3 covers 16 residues. Germline CDR1 and CDR2: KGHSH and LQKENI. J lost 2 bases, V lost 4 bases, and 11 bases had no gene match. The CDR3 coding sequence is TGTGCCAGCTCACGCCTCGGGACAGAGAGAACCTACGAGCAGTACGTC. This sequence encodes CASSRLGTERTYEQYV.

This chain joins TRBV27 and TRBJ2-1; a weak D match, TRBD2 (7 bases). The CDR3 length is 14 residues. V was trimmed by 5 bases and J by 6 bases, leaving 14 bases between them. The germline CDR1 and CDR2 sequences are MNHEY and SMNVEV (reference sequence). The CDR3 protein is CASSHLGGPNEQFF. Written as DNA, the CDR3 is TGTGCCAGCAGTCACCTGGGGGGGCCCAATGAGCAGTTCTTC.

This chain links TRBV5-1 with TRBJ2-7; 13 nucleotides align to TRBD2. Trimming at V came to 4 bases and at J to 5 bases, leaving 3 bases not matched to a gene. This CDR3 has 14 residues. Germline CDR1 SGHRS, CDR2 YFSETQ. The CDR3 DNA sequence: TGCGCCAGCAGCGACGGACTAGCGGGAGACGAGCAGTACTTC. Translation: CASSDGLAGDEQYF.

The gene calls are TRBV4-2 and TRBJ2-1; 9 positions agree with TRBD2. J lost 13 bases, V lost 6 bases, and 7 bases had no gene match. In germline, CDR1 is LGHNA, CDR2 YNFKEQ. The CDR3 loop spans 12 amino acids. CDR3 protein: CASRLSGGTQFF. DNA of the CDR3: TGTGCCAGCAGACTGAGCGGGGGGACTCAGTTCTTC.

The genes are TRBV4-3 and TRBJ2-1; D is possibly TRBD2 (6 bases). V was shortened by 1 base and J by 3 bases, with 16 bases between the two germline ends. The germline V gene has CDR1 LGHNA and CDR2 YSLEER. The CDR3 is made up of 17 amino acids. In DNA, the CDR3 is TGCGCCAGCAGCCAAGGAGAGGGACTCACTTTCTACAATGAGCAGTTCTTC. It is translated as CASSQGEGLTFYNEQFF.

The rearrangement joins TRBV19 to TRBJ1-3; unclear D gene. Germline V gene sequence: CDR1 LNHDA, CDR2 SQIVND (reference sequence). With 3 bases removed from V and 1 base from J, the gap between germline ends came to 4 bases. CDR3 length: 13 residues. This CDR3 reads CASSITSGNTIYF. CDR3 DNA sequence: TGTGCCAGTAGTATTACATCTGGAAACACCATATATTTT.

This chain links TRBV5-1 with TRBJ2-5, with 11 bases matching TRBD1. The ends lost 4 bases at V and 5 bases at J; junction bases unmatched: 7. This CDR3 comprises 15 residues. In germline, CDR1 is SGHRS, CDR2 YFSETQ. The CDR3, as DNA: TGCGCCAGCAGCCCGGGACAGGGGGTTCGGGAGACCCAGTACTTC. It encodes CASSPGQGVRETQYF.